These T cell receptor beta chains were read from a single sample in a study of cytomegalovirus exposure and HLA in healthy donors. The repertoire was sequenced with immunoSEQ multiplex PCR; TCRdb's copy has only in-frame clones and lacks some. The sample includes around 80,000 clones, approximately 96% of them seen just once. The sequencing sample was made of PBMCs. The receptor source for this set is a woman under 30 in good health and CMV-seronegative. Both conserved end residues are part of each CDR3. Each record gives: D gene, CDR3 length, clone size, V gene, J gene, CDR3 protein, CDR3 DNA. A D gene is named only where the DNA matches it firmly. Clone size is shown for a subset of rows, as once, few, many or a class of expanded clone.

TRBD1,17,NA,TRBV2,TRBJ2-7,CASNHRGLVGVAYEQYF,TGTGCCAGCAACCACAGGGGGCTAGTGGGAGTCGCCTACGAGCAGTACTTC
NA,14,NA,TRBV7-9,TRBJ1-2,CASSPLGQSYGYTF,TGTGCCAGCAGCCCCCTCGGACAGAGCTATGGCTACACCTTC
NA,15,NA,TRBV5-1,TRBJ2-6,CASSPPGSGANVLTF,TGCGCCAGCAGCCCCCCCGGCTCTGGGGCCAACGTCCTGACTTTC
NA,13,NA,TRBV2,TRBJ1-1,CASSDRTNTEAFF,TGTGCCAGCAGTGACAGAACGAACACTGAAGCTTTCTTT
NA,12,NA,TRBV25-1,TRBJ2-7,CASRYGIHEQYF,TGTGCCAGCAGGTACGGGATACACGAGCAGTACTTC
NA,13,NA,TRBV10-3,TRBJ1-1,CATVGAENTEAFF,TGTGCCACCGTGGGGGCGGAAAACACTGAAGCTTTCTTT
TRBD1,15,once,TRBV6-5,TRBJ1-1,CASSLPTGGRTEAFF,TGTGCCAGCAGTCTCCCGACAGGGGGGAGGACTGAAGCTTTCTTT
TRBD2,20,NA,TRBV30,TRBJ2-1,CAWSPTSGILSIKYSREQFF,TGTGCCTGGAGTCCGACTAGCGGGATACTCTCTATAAAGTACTCTAGGGAGCAGTTCTTC
TRBD1,14,NA,TRBV10-3,TRBJ2-7,CATQGTGQSYEQYF,TGTGCCACCCAGGGGACAGGACAATCCTACGAGCAGTACTTC
TRBD2,15,NA,TRBV6-1,TRBJ2-1,CASSGGLAANNEQFF,TGTGCCAGCAGTGGGGGACTAGCGGCTAACAATGAGCAGTTCTTC
NA,15,NA,TRBV9,TRBJ2-7,CASSAGDLTSYEQYF,TGTGCCAGCAGCGCGGGGGACCTCACTTCCTACGAGCAGTACTTC
NA,15,once,TRBV4-1,TRBJ2-2,CASSQDGGVAGELFF,TGCGCCAGCAGCCAAGACGGGGGTGTCGCCGGGGAGCTGTTTTTT
TRBD2,14,NA,TRBV29-1,TRBJ2-1,CSVESSGTYNEQFF,TGCAGCGTTGAATCCAGCGGGACCTACAATGAGCAGTTCTTC
NA,13,NA,TRBV18,TRBJ1-1,CASSPREDTEAFF,TGTGCCAGCTCACCCAGGGAGGACACTGAAGCTTTCTTT
NA,14,NA,TRBV2,TRBJ2-4,CASSEEQVGNIQYF,TGTGCCAGCAGTGAAGAGCAGGTTGGAAACATTCAGTACTTC
NA,15,once,TRBV9,TRBJ1-1,CASSPRGRGDTEAFF,TGTGCCAGCAGCCCCCGGGGGAGGGGTGACACTGAAGCTTTCTTT
NA,12,NA,TRBV28,TRBJ2-7,CASDGLFNEQYF,TGTGCCAGCGATGGGCTATTCAACGAGCAGTACTTC
TRBD2,16,once,TRBV9,TRBJ2-7,CASSPRAPGLAYEQYF,TGTGCCAGCAGCCCTCGAGCTCCGGGACTAGCCTACGAGCAGTACTTC
TRBD2,19,NA,TRBV13,TRBJ2-3,CASSPPGASGIDSPDTQYF,TGTGCCAGCAGCCCCCCGGGGGCTAGCGGGATCGACAGCCCAGATACGCAGTATTTT
TRBD1,12,NA,TRBV27,TRBJ2-7,CASRDRGDEQYF,TGTGCCAGCAGGGACAGGGGAGACGAGCAGTACTTC
NA,14,NA,TRBV5-1,TRBJ1-2,CASSLTGTNYGYTF,TGCGCCAGCAGCTTGACAGGAACTAACTATGGCTACACCTTC
NA,14,NA,TRBV5-1,TRBJ1-6,CASSLGTGNSPLHF,TGCGCCAGCAGCTTGGGGACGGGGAATTCACCCCTCCACTTT
TRBD1,14,NA,TRBV19,TRBJ1-1,CASTPGQGAAEAFF,TGTGCCAGTACTCCGGGACAGGGGGCGGCTGAAGCTTTCTTT
TRBD1,15,NA,TRBV7-7,TRBJ2-3,CASSLQGSDTDTQYF,TGTGCCAGCAGCCTACAGGGGTCTGACACAGATACGCAGTATTTT
NA,16,NA,TRBV7-9,TRBJ1-5,CASSSSRGTGRQPQHF,TGTGCCAGCAGTTCGTCGCGGGGGACGGGGCGCCAGCCCCAGCATTTT
NA,13,NA,TRBV6-1,TRBJ1-6,CASILYIHSPLHF,TGTGCCAGCATTCTTTATATTCATTCACCCCTCCACTTT
NA,14,NA,TRBV7-2,TRBJ1-1,CASSPGGLNTEAFF,TGTGCCAGCAGCCCCGGCGGGCTGAACACTGAAGCTTTCTTT
TRBD2,14,NA,TRBV25-1,TRBJ2-2,CASSVLGGIGELFF,TGTGCCAGCAGTGTCCTGGGGGGGATCGGGGAGCTGTTTTTT
TRBD1,11,NA,TRBV30,TRBJ1-1,CALRQGNEAFF,TGTGCCTTAAGACAGGGCAATGAAGCTTTCTTT
NA,14,NA,TRBV6-1,TRBJ2-7,CASSEAGPPYEQYF,TGTGCCAGCAGTGAGGCGGGACCGCCCTACGAGCAGTACTTC
NA,18,NA,TRBV15,TRBJ1-3,CATSRDRTGFWSGNTIYF,TGTGCCACCAGCAGAGACCGAACGGGGTTTTGGTCTGGAAACACCATATATTTT
NA,11,NA,TRBV20-1,TRBJ2-3,CSANPVDTQYF,TGCAGTGCTAACCCAGTAGATACGCAGTATTTT
TRBD1,15,NA,TRBV6-1,TRBJ1-4,CASSELPGGREKLFF,TGTGCCAGCAGTGAACTCCCAGGGGGCAGAGAAAAACTGTTTTTT